Each of the 27 T cell receptor beta chains below was sequenced from the same sample in a study of CD8+ T cells in alopecia areata. Markers used for sorting pooled cutaneous lymph node cells were CD4, CD8alpha, NKG2D, NKG2ACE and others. Extracted RNA was reverse transcribed, and the resulting cDNA served as sequencing template. Clones were read by immunoSEQ multiplex PCR, and TCRdb kept only the in-frame ones, dropping some. The specimen has more than 250,000 clones, none found just once. Source material: CD4+ T cells sorted from a lymph node. The origin of the receptors is a C3H/HeJ mouse with alopecia areata. This line is of MHC haplotype H2-k.

The sample holds a few counts of this clone. These gene names are mouse names. The read falls 4 residues short of the CDR3 end, and the missing part is taken from the germline J gene. V gene TRBV13-1 combines with J gene TRBJ1-2; 8 bases are shared with TRBD1. CDR1 is NSHNY and CDR2 is SYGAGN in the germline V gene. The CDR3 is 15 amino acids. Trimming removed 0 bases from V and 4 bases from J; junction bases left unmatched: 5. CDR3 region: CASSDADRAVSDYTF. The CDR3 bases that were read are TGTGCCAGCAGTGATGCGGACAGGGCAGTCTCC.

This clone was detected only a few times. The gene names given are mouse names. The read ends 4 residues shy of where the CDR3 ends; the end is completed using the germline J gene. The chain employs TRBV14 and TRBJ1-1, with 8 bases aligning to TRBD1. J was trimmed by 3 bases and V by 4 bases; bases with no gene match: 5. In germline, CDR1 is SGHDT, CDR2 FRDEAV. The CDR3 totals 14 residues. CDR3: CASSPDRVDTEVFF. The part of the CDR3 DNA that was read is TGTGCCAGCAGTCCGGACAGGGTAGACACA.

In this sample, this clone turned up a few times. Mouse germline and gene names are used. Read coverage stops 4 residues before the CDR3 terminus; the germline J gene supplies the remainder. Different DNA sequences within this sample yield the same CDR3. V and J are TRBV5 and TRBJ2-5, with D possibly being TRBD1 (6 bases). The CDR3 covers 15 residues. Trimming pared 4 bases from V and 0 bases from J, leaving 11 bases between. Germline V gene lookup returns CDR1 LGHNA and CDR2 YNLKQL (reference sequence). The part of the CDR3 DNA that was read is TGTGCCAGCAGCCCATGGGACAACAACCAAGAC. This gives the protein CASSPWDNNQD. The full-length CDR3 reads as CASSPWDNNQDTQYF.

A note on this clone: Germline and genes here are mouse. The DNA read from the CDR3 is TGTGCCAGCAGTCAAGACTGGGGGGGTCAAAAC. It yields the protein CASSQDWGGQN. The CDR3, in full, reads CASSQDWGGQNTLYF. The chain recombines TRBV13-1 with TRBJ2-4; TRBD2 aligns across 10 bases. The CDR3 extends 4 residues past the end of the read, so its final part is completed from the germline J gene. This CDR3 is 15 amino acids long. The germline CDR1 and CDR2 sequences are NSHNY and SYGAGN. The V and J ends lost 4 bases and 1 base, in that order; junction bases with no gene match: 3.

This clone showed up just a few times. Each gene name is a mouse one. The read is 4 residues too short to cover the CDR3 end, so that end is filled in from the germline J gene. The chain uses TRBV13-1 and TRBJ1-1, with 9 bases matching TRBD1. The trim removed 4 bases at V and 1 base at J, leaving 2 bases unmatched. Germline CDR1 reads NSHNY; CDR2 reads SYGAGN. This CDR3 has 14 residues. CDR3: CASSLGQGNTEVFF. The DNA read from the CDR3 is TGTGCCAGCAGTCTGGGACAGGGGAACACA.

This clone was observed a few times. Mouse germline and gene names are used. The sequenced CDR3 bases are TGTGCCAGCAGTGATGCCTGGGGGGTGCAAGAC. Its protein product is CASSDAWGVQD. The CDR3 reads in full as CASSDAWGVQDTQYF. The chain carries TRBV13-1 and TRBJ2-5; 8 nucleotides agree with TRBD2. The read falls 4 residues short of the CDR3 end, and the missing part is taken from the germline J gene. CDR1 and CDR2 from the germline V gene are NSHNY and SYGAGN. The CDR3 consists of 15 residues. V dropped 0 bases and J dropped 3; count of bases not matched to a gene: 3.

Worth noting for this clone: Here the gene names and germline are mouse. The CDR3 extends 4 residues past the end of the read, so its final part is completed from the germline J gene. The identical CDR3 is also encoded by other nucleotide sequences in the sample. The chain combines TRBV13-1 with TRBJ2-1; TRBD2 matches 11 bases. CDR1 NSHNY and CDR2 SYGAGN come from the germline V gene. CDR3 size: 15 residues. J gave up 3 bases and V 3 bases, and 2 bases lay outside the gene matches. The CDR3 DNA, read in part, is TGTGCCAGCAGTGGGACTGGGGGGCTCTATGCT. Its protein product is CASSGTGGLYA. The entire CDR3 protein reads CASSGTGGLYAEQFF.

Worth noting for this clone: Gene names follow the mouse nomenclature. The CDR3 end lies 4 residues beyond the end of the read and is filled in from the germline J gene. This chain joins TRBV5 and TRBJ2-2; 8 bases map to TRBD2. Germline CDR1 LGHNA, CDR2 YNLKQL (reference sequence). There are 15 residues in the CDR3. With V trimmed by 6 bases and J by 4 bases, 7 bases remained unmatched. CDR3 sequence: CASRPLGEGTGQLYF. The DNA read from the CDR3 is TGTGCCAGCAGGCCACTGGGGGAGGGCACCGGG.

This clone was observed a handful of times. Mouse germline and gene names are used. The sequence runs out 4 residues before the end of the CDR3; the remainder is reconstructed from the germline J gene. The rearrangement joins TRBV13-2 to TRBJ2-7; TRBD1 matches 7 bases. Per the germline V gene, CDR1 is NNHNN and CDR2 is SYGAGS (reference sequence). The CDR3 has 13 amino acids. The CDR3: CASGNPGQYEQYF. CDR3 DNA (partial): TGTGCCAGCGGTAATCCGGGACAGTAT.

This clone has just a few counts. Mouse gene names and germline throughout. The CDR3 end is not reached by the read, which stops 4 residues before it; the germline J gene fills it in. This sequence joins TRBV13-3 and TRBJ2-7; D not resolved. This CDR3 comprises 12 residues. Germline CDR1 and CDR2: NNHDY and SYVADS. CDR3 bases read: TGTGCCAGCAGTGAGAACAGAAAT. This translates into CASSENRN. From start to end, the CDR3 is CASSENRNEQYF.

In regard to this clone: Gene names and germline refer to mouse. The CDR3 is cut off 4 residues early in the read; its end comes from the germline J gene. The gene calls are TRBV1 and TRBJ2-3, with D maybe TRBD1 (6 bases). Germline V gene lookup returns CDR1 NSQYPW and CDR2 LRSPGD (reference sequence). CDR3 size: 12 residues. The sequenced CDR3 bases are TGCACCTGCATGACAGGAGGAGAA. This translates into CTCMTGGE. The entire CDR3 protein reads CTCMTGGETLYF.

About this clone: All gene names here are mouse names. The CDR3 DNA, read in part, is TGTGCCAGCAGTGAGCAGGGGAGGAAC. Its protein is CASSEQGRN. The whole CDR3 region reads CASSEQGRNTLYF. The rearrangement joins TRBV13-1 to TRBJ2-4; tentative D call: TRBD1 (6 bases). The read halts 4 residues ahead of the CDR3 end, with the missing end drawn from the germline J gene. In germline, CDR1 is NSHNY, CDR2 SYGAGN. The CDR3 is made up of 13 amino acids.

This clone was found a few times. The listed genes are named as in mouse. The read stops 4 residues short of the end of the CDR3; the missing end is completed from the germline J gene. The chain couples TRBV19 to TRBJ2-7; 8 bases match TRBD2. The V gene's germline CDR1 is FNHDT and CDR2 SITEND (reference sequence). With V trimmed by 2 bases and J by 1 base, 5 bases remained unmatched. The CDR3 is made up of 15 amino acids. The sequenced part of the CDR3 DNA is TGTGCCAGCAGTATTTCTGGGGGGAGATCCTAT. This sequence encodes CASSISGGRSY. The CDR3 in full is CASSISGGRSYEQYF. Using reference TRBV19 and TRBJ2-7 for the parts outside the CDR3, the full variable domain is GGIITQTPKFLIGQEGQKLTLKCQQNFNHDTMYWYRQDSGKGLRLIYYSITENDLQKGDLSEGYDASREKKSSFSLTVTSAQKNEMAVFLCASSISGGRSYEQYFGPGTRLTVL.

This clone was seen more than once but under ten times. Mouse names are used for the genes. The read terminates 4 residues before the CDR3 end, so the remaining end is supplied by the germline J gene. The same CDR3 also results from other DNA sequences found in this sample. This chain connects TRBV13-2 to TRBJ2-5; 10 nucleotides agree with TRBD2. The CDR3 runs to 14 residues. J lost 2 bases, V lost 3 bases, and 0 bases had no gene match. CDR1 and CDR2 from the germline V gene are NNHNN and SYGAGS (reference sequence). The CDR3 loop is CASGAGGAQDTQYF. The CDR3 DNA, read in part, is TGTGCCAGCGGTGCTGGGGGGGCCCAAGAC.

With regard to this clone: Germline and genes here are mouse. The same CDR3 arises from other DNA sequences in this sample as well. The part of the CDR3 DNA that was read is TGTGCCAGCAGTCCTCGGACTGGGAGCTATGCT. Its translation is CASSPRTGSYA. The full CDR3 is CASSPRTGSYAEQFF. The rearrangement joins TRBV19 to TRBJ2-1, with 8 positions matching TRBD2. The read finishes 4 residues shy of the CDR3 end, and the germline J gene is used to complete it. Germline assignment: CDR1 FNHDT and CDR2 SITEND (reference sequence). V shed 4 bases, J shed 3 bases, and the junction held 6 bases outside the gene matches. The CDR3 covers 15 residues.

This clone occurred a few times. The gene symbols are mouse symbols. Partial CDR3 DNA: TGTGCCAGCTCTCTCTCTATCTCCGGGACAGAAAACTCC. Protein product: CASSLSISGTENS. The complete CDR3 reads CASSLSISGTENSDYTF. The chain couples TRBV12-1 to TRBJ1-2; TRBD1 agrees at 7 bases. The CDR3 end is not reached by the read, which stops 4 residues before it; the germline J gene fills it in. The V gene end was trimmed by 0 bases and the J gene end by 1 base; junction bases not matched to a gene: 10. The CDR3 has 17 residues. Germline V gene data show CDR1 as SGHSN and CDR2 as HYEKVE.

To note about this clone: Genes and germline are mouse. The missing CDR3 end, 4 residues past where the read stops, is filled in from the germline J gene. This chain uses TRBV1 with TRBJ2-5; D is unresolved. V was clipped by 2 bases and J by 3 bases, with 6 bases between them. The CDR3 covers 13 residues. Germline values: CDR1 NSQYPW, CDR2 LRSPGD (reference sequence). The sequenced part of the CDR3 DNA is TGCACCTGCAGTGCACGAGGGCAAGAC. Residues: CTCSARGQD. The complete CDR3 reads CTCSARGQDTQYF. The full variable domain, with the rest looked up from reference TRBV1 and TRBJ2-5, is VTLLEQNPRWRLVPRGQAVNLRCILKNSQYPWMSWYQQDLQKQLQWLFTLRSPGDKEVKSLPGADYLATRVTDTELRLQVANMSQGRTLYCTCSARGQDTQYFGPGTRLLVL.

This clone was seen a handful of times. Here the gene names and germline are mouse. The read halts 4 residues ahead of the CDR3 end, with the missing end drawn from the germline J gene. Other DNA sequences of this sample code for an identical CDR3. The genes are TRBV13-3 and TRBJ2-1; 7 nucleotides align to TRBD2. This CDR3 region has 13 residues. In germline, CDR1 is NNHDY, CDR2 SYVADS. V was clipped by 1 base and J by 5 bases; unmatched bases: 0. Incomplete CDR3 DNA: TGTGCCAGCAGTGATCTGGGGGATGCT. Amino acids: CASSDLGDA. The full CDR3 protein reads CASSDLGDAEQFF.

This clone was found a few times. Gene and germline names: mouse. The read gets to within 4 residues of the CDR3 end, and the germline J gene fills in the rest. The chain has TRBV19 and TRBJ2-2; weak D call: TRBD1 (6 bases). This CDR3 spans 15 amino acids. V gave up 2 bases and J gave up 0 bases, with 8 bases separating them. The V gene's germline CDR1 is FNHDT and CDR2 SITEND (reference sequence). The CDR3 sequence: CASSMNRANTGQLYF. The CDR3 bases that were read are TGTGCCAGCAGTATGAACAGGGCAAACACCGGG. Looking up the rest from reference TRBV19 and TRBJ2-2 gives the full variable domain: GGIITQTPKFLIGQEGQKLTLKCQQNFNHDTMYWYRQDSGKGLRLIYYSITENDLQKGDLSEGYDASREKKSSFSLTVTSAQKNEMAVFLCASSMNRANTGQLYFGEGSKLTVL.

Concerning this clone: Gene names are the mouse ones. The read terminates 4 residues before the CDR3 end, so the remaining end is supplied by the germline J gene. This chain connects TRBV19 to TRBJ2-3, with TRBD1 matching over 9 bases. CDR1 and CDR2 (germline): FNHDT, SITEND (reference sequence). J lost 2 bases, V lost 3 bases, and 4 bases had no gene match. CDR3 length equals 15 residues. The sequenced part of the CDR3 DNA is TGTGCCAGCAGTAAAAGGACAGGGGTTGCAGAA. Translating gives CASSKRTGVAE. The CDR3, in full, reads CASSKRTGVAETLYF.

With respect to this clone: Germline and genes: mouse. The read ends 4 residues early relative to the CDR3; the germline J gene fills the gap. Other DNA sequences from this sample encode an identical CDR3 as well. The rearrangement joins TRBV19 to TRBJ2-7; 9 bases fit TRBD2. The CDR3 consists of 14 residues. The V gene's germline CDR1 is FNHDT and CDR2 SITEND (reference sequence). The CDR3 loop is CASSIPGGVYEQYF. CDR3 bases read: TGTGCCAGCAGTATCCCTGGGGGGGTTTAT.

About this clone itself: Gene names refer to mouse genes. This CDR3 reads CAWSLGADSDYTF. The CDR3 DNA, read in part, is TGTGCCTGGAGTCTGGGGGCGGACTCC. The V call is TRBV31, the J call TRBJ1-2; the D gene is possibly TRBD1 (6 bases). The read ends 4 residues shy of where the CDR3 ends; the end is completed using the germline J gene. Between the trimmed V and J ends, which lost 0 bases and 3 bases, there was a span of 8 bases. Germline loops: CDR1 GKSSPN, CDR2 SITVG. The CDR3 length is 13 residues. Looking up the rest from reference TRBV31 and TRBJ1-2 gives the full variable domain: AQTIHQWPVAEIKAVGSPLSLGCTIKGKSSPNLYWYWQATGGTLQQLFYSITVGQVESVVQLNLSASRPKDDQFILSTEKLLLSHSGFYLCAWSLGADSDYTFGSGTRLLVI.

This clone was seen a few times. The gene names here belong to mouse. The read finishes 4 residues shy of the CDR3 end, and the germline J gene is used to complete it. V is TRBV31 and J is TRBJ1-2; perhaps TRBD1 as D (6 bases). This CDR3 region has 15 residues. Trimming pared 2 bases from V and 0 bases from J, leaving 13 bases between. CDR1 and CDR2 (germline): GKSSPN, SITVG. The CDR3 bases that were read are TGTGCCTGGAGTGGCCCCAGGGGAGCAAACTCC. Its protein product is CAWSGPRGANS. The CDR3 reads in full as CAWSGPRGANSDYTF.

On this clone itself: All gene names here are mouse names. With the read ending 4 residues before the CDR3 end, the germline J gene is used to fill in that end. Other DNA sequences within the sample encode an identical CDR3. The V gene is TRBV13-1, the J gene TRBJ2-5; possibly TRBD1 for D (6 bases). The germline gives CDR1 NSHNY, CDR2 SYGAGN. The CDR3 totals 15 residues. Trimming pared 0 bases from V and 0 bases from J, leaving 8 bases between. The chain's CDR3 is CASSDARGNQDTQYF. The CDR3 bases that were read are TGTGCCAGCAGTGATGCTAGGGGGAACCAAGAC.

Notes on this clone: Germline and genes: mouse. The missing CDR3 end, 4 residues past where the read stops, is filled in from the germline J gene. Distinct nucleotide sequences in the sample also encode this CDR3. The V call is TRBV13-3, the J call TRBJ2-2; D not certain. Trimming shortened V by 1 base and J by 0 bases, and 4 bases separated the two germline ends. The CDR3 is 14 residues long. Germline lookup yields CDR1 NNHDY and CDR2 SYVADS. This CDR3 reads CASSDQANTGQLYF. The part of the CDR3 DNA that was read is TGTGCCAGCAGTGATCAAGCAAACACCGGG.

Comment on this clone: The germline and genes are mouse ones. The DNA ends 4 residues before the CDR3 does, and the rest of the CDR3 is filled in from the germline J gene. V usage is TRBV5 and J usage is TRBJ2-2, with 13 nucleotides matching TRBD2. The V gene end was trimmed by 2 bases and the J gene end by 4 bases; junction bases not matched to a gene: 4. The CDR3 extends over 17 amino acids. Looked up from germline, CDR1 is LGHNA and CDR2 is YNLKQL (reference sequence). The CDR3 bases that were read are TGTGCCAGCAGCCAATCCGGGGACTGGGGGGGCACCGGG. Protein sequence: CASSQSGDWGGTG. The whole CDR3 sequence is CASSQSGDWGGTGQLYF.

On this clone itself: Gene names refer to mouse genes. The CDR3 is cut off 4 residues early in the read; its end comes from the germline J gene. V gene TRBV13-2 combines with J gene TRBJ2-1; 9 bases line up with TRBD2. J gave up 4 bases and V 3 bases, and 5 bases lay outside the gene matches. From germline, CDR1 is NNHNN and CDR2 SYGAGS (reference sequence). The CDR3 extends over 15 amino acids. The DNA read from the CDR3 is TGTGCCAGCGGTGTCCCGGGACTGGGTTATGCT. Protein product: CASGVPGLGYA. The CDR3 as a whole reads CASGVPGLGYAEQFF.